This TCR beta chain came from a study of human T cells and chemical hapten exposure (dated by TCRdb to the early 2020s). In terms of the full investigation: For sensitization, 2% DPC in acetone was applied to an approximately 2 cm by approximately 2 cm area of upper inner arm skin. Blood samples were taken from patients before sensitization (week 0) and at 2, 6 and about 24 weeks after DPC sensitization. For TCR sequencing, blood came from over 25 alopecia patients at anywhere from one to four time points (pre-sensitization, 2, 6 and 24 weeks). This study followed changes in the peripheral blood TCR repertoire in vivo during primary and secondary sensitization of alopecia patients to the hapten diphenylcyclopropenone (DPC). Patch tests used Finn chambers with 0.01% DPC on the upper back, scored after 6 days by International Contact Dermatitis Research Group standards. Most of the patients in the cohort were female, and the cohort covered alopecia areata with under or over 50% scalp involvement, alopecia totalis and alopecia universalis. Throughout the roughly 24-week study period, patients were also given weekly therapeutic DPC doses on the scalp. Libraries were pooled for sequencing, and per-sample TCR yields varied mainly because of small differences in library volumes within the pool. Broader findings and caveats from the paper: The number of PT1 expanded TCRs positively correlated with patch test score, significant at thresholds 8, 16 and 32 but not 4. After repeated subsampling, changes were observed in the strength of the expansion versus patch-test correlation and in the threshold at which the correlation became significant. Significantly more large CDR3 similarity clusters were formed by expanded TCRs than by pre-sensitization or healthy control sets, consistent with antigen-driven responses. The number of TCRs above 1 in 1000 frequency did not change with DPC sensitization; there was no evidence of global repertoire structure alterations. All patients had alopecia, a presumed autoimmune disease, so their immune response might differ from that of healthy individuals.

Notes on this clonotype: Its antigen specificity is not known. The sample holds no much larger clone one base away, and base qualities are not on file.

This specimen's time point label, interpreted: patch test 3, about 24 weeks after DPC sensitization. Explained via the paper, the treatment or condition label denotes: therapeutic diphenylcyclopropenone sensitization with weekly scalp DPC. At every patch-test visit, the blood draw took place before the patch test was put on. To be eligible, patients had to be aged 18 to 70, diagnosed with alopecia and judged suitable for DPC therapy, while pregnant patients were excluded. Total RNA was extracted from unfractionated whole blood that had been collected in Tempus Blood RNA tubes. Receptor amplification or capture employed RACE. Sequencing relied on a NextSeq 500. Library preparation attached unique molecular identifiers to individual cDNA molecules for quantitative, reproducible TCR counting. From each blood RNA sample, both TCR alpha and TCR beta chains were sequenced. Per the original workflow: A median of roughly 99,000 TCRs per sample was observed, with a range of about 20,000 to 750,000. V, J and CDR3 annotation of the TCR reads was performed with the Decombinator software suite. To make PS versus PT1 abundance plots, every sample was subsampled to the same number of TCRs (28,000). Expanded TCRs were defined as absent before sensitization and observed at least eight times at the 2-week time point. TCRdb handled the public reads itself, with Q25 trimming in fastp and clone calling in MiXCR, and kept productive beta chains. Each entry merges the rows of one CDR3 protein and shows their most common DNA and genes. These V and J calls originate from TCRdb's pipeline instead of the authors' own analysis. The sample data list 99,000 or so distinct CDR3 sequences, and under 35% of these were observed just once. Jointly, the top ten make up around 2.8% of the sample.

Per the germline V gene, MNHEY is the CDR1 and SVGEGT is the CDR2. Reading from cysteine to phenylalanine, the CDR3 counts 13 amino acids. The entry retains the CDR3 DNA only, 39 bases that are in frame from base 1. The junction shows trimming of 0 bases on V and 1 base on J, plus 4 bases between the germline ends. This sample comprised whole blood, obtained in connection with sensitization to the hapten diphenylcyclopropenone (DPC). This TCR was sampled from a man aged 40-55 years with alopecia areata. Some clones in this sample may be carry-over from other donors' samples. The V and J genes are TRBV6-2 or TRBV6-3 and TRBJ2-7; the D gene lacks a confident call. The nucleotides read TGTGCCAGCAGTTACTCCACGTCCTACGAGCAGTACTTC. The encoded protein is CASSYSTSYEQYF.